Presented here are 21 T cell receptor beta chains from one specimen sequenced in a study of glioma-infiltrating T cells. The iRepertoire nested amplicon-rescue multiplex PCR amplified TCR alpha and beta CDR3s from RNA. Each CDR3 protein is one row after TCRdb ran MiXCR on the multiplex PCR reads. The top ten clones hold 30% to 40% of a sample with around 93,000 distinct CDR3 sequences, 40% of them seen once. The sample was glioma tissue, nonneoplastic brain tissue, or PBMCs (not recorded which). The receptors were gathered from a human donor with low-grade glioma or glioblastoma, undergoing nonglioma brain surgery, or in good health (not recorded which).

This clonotype has a count of ten or more. The V and J genes are TRBV4-2 and TRBJ2-2; no firm D call. The CDR3 has 15 amino acids. Germline lookup yields CDR1 LGHNA and CDR2 YNFKEQ. V was pared by 1 base and J by 5 bases, with 11 bases between. CDR3 coding DNA: TGTGCCAGCAGCCAAGTTGCGTATCCGACCGGGGAGCTGTTTTTT. Translation gives CASSQVAYPTGELFF.

To note about this clonotype: The junction departs from the called germline gene at one end, perhaps through a read error. The J gene is TRBJ2-1, the V gene TRBV25-1, with a weak D call TRBD1 (6 bases). Per germline, CDR1 MGHDK and CDR2 SYGVNS. The CDR3 covers 14 residues. DNA of the CDR3: TGTGCAAGCAGGGGCGCCAGATCCTACAATGAGCAGTTCTTC. Translated: CASRGARSYNEQFF.

In this sample, this clonotype turned up many times. The V gene is TRBV2, the J gene TRBJ1-1; possibly TRBD1 for D (5 bases). Trimming removed 2 bases at V and 5 bases at J, with 9 bases between. The germline V gene has CDR1 SNHLY and CDR2 FYNNEI. The CDR3 extends over 13 amino acids. The CDR3 DNA follows: TGTGCCAGCAGTGAACAGGGCAGGACTGAAGCTTTCTTT. It is translated as CASSEQGRTEAFF.

The chain joins TRBV29-1 to TRBJ2-3; D is possibly TRBD2 (5 bases). CDR1 is SQVTM, CDR2 ANQGSEA, per germline. The CDR3 length is 12 residues. The CDR3 reads CSTEAGTDTQYF. The CDR3 coding sequence is TGCAGTACAGAAGCGGGCACAGATACGCAGTATTTT.

This clonotype was counted ten times or more. This chain connects TRBV10-2 to TRBJ1-5; TRBD1 is a possible D gene (5 bases). V was clipped by 2 bases and J by 1 base, with 9 bases between them. The CDR3 totals 15 residues. The germline CDR1 and CDR2 sequences are WSHSY and SAAADI. CDR3 nucleotide sequence: TGCGCCAGCAGTGAGCGGGGGTCGAGCAATCAGCCCCAGCATTTT. It translates to CASSERGSSNQPQHF.

This clonotype was detected many times. V and J are TRBV7-2 and TRBJ2-7, with TRBD1 as a possible D gene (6 bases). V was cut by 2 bases and J by 5 bases, with 10 bases left in between. The CDR3 spans 13 residues. Germline V gene data show CDR1 as SGHTA and CDR2 as FQGNSA. The CDR3 DNA follows: TGTGCCAGCAGCTTATCCAGGGGTGACGAGCAGTACTTC. Protein: CASSLSRGDEQYF.

There are many counts of this clonotype. Here the CDR3 reads CASSQLAGADTQYF. CDR3 in DNA: TGTGCCAGCAGTCAACTAGCGGGGGCAGATACGCAGTATTTT. The chain links TRBV12-3 or TRBV12-4 to TRBJ2-3; 11 bases are a match to TRBD2. The CDR3 loop spans 14 amino acids. The junction had 2 bases not matched to a gene; V was cut back by 5 bases and J by 4 bases.

A word on this clonotype: The germline gene is not matched at one end of the junction; a read error may be the cause. This rearrangement joins TRBV20-1 to TRBJ2-5, with TRBD1 matching 11 bases. The V gene's germline CDR1 is DFQATT and CDR2 SNEGSKA (reference sequence). This CDR3 comprises 15 residues. This CDR3 is CSARTPGQGGETKHF. The CDR3 DNA is TGCAGTGCTAGAACCCCGGGACAGGGGGGAGAGACCAAGCACTTC.

This clonotype was recorded at least ten times. V gene TRBV11-2 combines with J gene TRBJ1-1; perhaps TRBD1 as D (5 bases). V lost 1 base and J 0 bases, leaving 15 bases between the germline ends. This CDR3 has 17 residues. The germline CDR1 and CDR2 sequences are SGHAT and FQNNGV. The CDR3 DNA reads TGTGCCAGCAGCTTAGTGTGGCAGGGCTTTATGAACACTGAAGCTTTCTTT. Translating gives CASSLVWQGFMNTEAFF.

Concerning this clonotype: A much larger clone is a single base away; this may be a read error. The rearrangement uses TRBV29-1 and TRBJ1-1; D remains unclear. This CDR3 has 14 residues. The V gene's germline CDR1 is SQVTM and CDR2 ANQGSEA. In DNA form, the CDR3 reads TGCAGCGTTGAATCTGGAAACCTTAACACTGAAGCTCTCTTT. Residues: CSVESGNLNTEALF.

This clonotype was counted ten times or more. V is TRBV6-1 and J is TRBJ2-7; 9 nucleotides match TRBD1. Germline CDR1 and CDR2: MNHNS and SASEGT. CDR3 size: 13 residues. Germline trimming cut 8 bases from V and 3 bases from J; bases unmatched to any gene: 5. The CDR3 sequence: CASGQGSSYEQYF. The CDR3 region has the DNA TGTGCCAGCGGACAGGGGAGCAGCTACGAGCAGTACTTC.

There are many counts of this clonotype. V and J are TRBV2 and TRBJ2-1; 8 bases agree with TRBD1. The CDR3 covers 15 residues. J was trimmed by 4 bases and V by 3 bases; bases with no gene match: 5. Per the germline V gene, CDR1 is SNHLY and CDR2 is FYNNEI. The CDR3 loop is CASSEEGQAYNEQFF. Here the CDR3 DNA reads TGTGCCAGCAGTGAGGAGGGACAGGCATACAATGAGCAGTTCTTC.

The chain uses TRBV30 and TRBJ1-2; D unresolved. V was clipped by 2 bases and J by 2 bases, with 9 bases between them. The germline V gene has CDR1 GTSNPN and CDR2 SVGIG (reference sequence). The CDR3 consists of 13 residues. This CDR3 is CAWSREENYGYTF. The CDR3 DNA reads TGTGCCTGGAGTCGGGAGGAGAACTATGGCTACACCTTC.

The rearrangement links TRBV4-1 to TRBJ2-1; 9 nucleotides line up with TRBD2. This CDR3 region has 14 residues. Germline V lookup: CDR1 MGHRA, CDR2 YSYEKL. Trimming at V came to 4 bases and at J to 9 bases, leaving 7 bases not matched to a gene. The CDR3 reads CASSLAGERSEQFF. The CDR3 nucleotides read TGCGCCAGCAGCCTAGCGGGAGAACGGAGTGAGCAGTTCTTC.

The sample holds many counts of this clonotype. The chain joins TRBV7-2 to TRBJ2-1, with D possibly TRBD2 on 5 matching bases. Trimming took 1 base from V and 4 from J, leaving 11 bases between them. CDR1 is SGHTA and CDR2 is FQGNSA in the germline V gene. CDR3 size: 15 residues. The DNA of the CDR3 is TGTGCCAGCAGCTTAGAGGGAGTTTTTTACAATGAGCAGTTCTTC. Translating it yields CASSLEGVFYNEQFF.

This clonotype was counted many times. Germline is not matched at one junction end, which may reflect a read error. The gene calls are TRBV12-3 or TRBV12-4 and TRBJ2-5; D remains unclear. CDR3 length: 14 amino acids. CDR3 sequence (DNA): TGTGCCAGCCGTTTACGTGGGGTCGGTGAGACCCAGTACTTC. This codes for CASRLRGVGETQYF.

On this clonotype itself: This may be a read error: a much more frequent sequence differs by one nucleotide. The V call is TRBV29-1, the J call TRBJ2-1, with a weak D call TRBD2 (5 bases). Germline V gene lookup returns CDR1 SQVTM and CDR2 ANQGSEA. CDR3 length equals 11 residues. DNA for the CDR3: TGCATCGTTGAGCGGAACAATGAGCAGTTCTTC. It yields the protein CIVERNNEQFF.

Comments on this clonotype: One base away lies a much larger clone, so this may be a sequencing read error. The chain carries TRBV11-1 and TRBJ2-1; perhaps TRBD2 as D (6 bases). The CDR3 has 15 amino acids. Germline V gene sequence: CDR1 SGHAT, CDR2 FQDESV (reference sequence). CDR3 sequence (DNA): TGTGCCAGCAGCGCGGGCAGGGAGGCCGACAATGAGCAGCTCTTC. This codes for CASSAGREADNEQLF.

The chain carries TRBV7-9 and TRBJ2-1; 8 positions agree with TRBD2. V trimming: 4 bases; J trimming: 8 bases; junction bases outside the gene matches: 10. The germline V gene has CDR1 SEHNR and CDR2 FQNEAQ (reference sequence). The CDR3 is made up of 15 amino acids. Written as DNA, the CDR3 is TGTGCCAGCAGCTACGGGGGGGGGGGATGGGATGAGCAGTTCTTC. It encodes CASSYGGGGWDEQFF.

This clonotype was detected ten times or more. V and J are TRBV28 and TRBJ2-7; D is perhaps TRBD1 (6 bases). Germline V gene sequence: CDR1 MDHEN, CDR2 SYDVKM. This CDR3 comprises 16 residues. Trimming took off 6 bases at V and 6 bases at J, with 24 bases between the two ends. The CDR3 is CASRIRTGTLVFEQYF. In DNA, the CDR3 is TGTGCCAGCAGAATACGGACCGGGACATTAGTCTTCGAGCAGTACTTC. Filled out from reference TRBV28 and TRBJ2-7, the complete variable domain reads DVKVTQSSRYLVKRTGEKVFLECVQDMDHENMFWYRQDPGLGLRLIYFSYDVKMKEKGDIPEGYSVSREKKERFSLILESASTNQTSMYLCASRIRTGTLVFEQYFGPGTRLTVT.

This clonotype was seen many times. The chain recombines TRBV10-3 with TRBJ2-7; D gene uncertain. This CDR3 spans 11 amino acids. Germline values: CDR1 ENHRY, CDR2 SYGVKD. With 0 bases removed from V and 6 bases from J, the gap between germline ends came to 3 bases. DNA of the CDR3: TGTGCCATCAGTGAGTCTTTCGAGCAGTACTTC. It codes for CAISESFEQYF.